The rows below give T cell receptor beta chains drawn from one sample of a study of cytomegalovirus exposure and HLA in healthy donors. Profiling relied on immunoSEQ multiplex PCR, and the TCRdb table lists in-frame clones only, not all of them. The data hold about 280,000 clones, with around nine tenths observed a single time. The specimen sequenced was PBMCs. Receptors originate from a woman aged 18-29 years in good health and CMV-seronegative. Each CDR3 is given without its conserved first and last residue.

>TRBJ1-1|TRBV27
ASSLGGGGTEAF
>TRBJ2-5|TRBV5-1
ASSLEYRQETQY
>TRBJ2-7|TRBV11-2
ASSFGQGGEQY
>TRBJ2-7|TRBV5-4
ASSRNNYEQY
>TRBJ1-2|TRBV11-2
ASTTSGTGYGYT
>TRBJ2-1|TRBV9
ASSPRQGPYNEQF
>TRBJ1-6|TRBV9
ASSGGDRGPISNSPLH
>TRBJ2-3|TRBV18
ASSPLPSGGTDTQY
>TRBJ2-3|TRBV6-6
AIAGRYTDTQY
>TRBJ1-2|TRBV2
ASSEGLGYT
>TRBJ2-3|TRBV10-3
AISESGQGDTDTQY
>TRBJ1-4|TRBV2
ASSDQGVTNEKLF
>TRBJ2-1|TRBV7-7
ASSLGSGGGANEQF
>TRBJ1-3|TRBV11-3
ASSQQTGSGGNTIY
>TRBJ1-4|TRBV19
ASSIRPGGGEKLF
>TRBJ1-5|TRBV10-1
ASAGQGDQPQH
>TRBJ1-1|TRBV7-9
ASSLGGQGEKTEAF
>TRBJ1-3|TRBV7-9
ASSPQIFSGNTIY
>TRBJ1-3|TRBV5-5
ASRLRDFLVDTIY
>TRBJ1-4|TRBV5-1
ASNRRGTTNEKLF
>TRBJ1-4|TRBV4-1
ASSQLQGGVKLF
>TRBJ1-5|TRBV27
ASSPMEDSNQPQH
>TRBJ1-2|TRBV4-1
ASSPLGQGGRYT
>TRBJ1-2|TRBV19
ASSKGQGGDGYT
>TRBJ1-4|TRBV5-4
ASSLQGGFNEKLF
>TRBJ2-7|TRBV13
ASSFTGLDSYEQY
>TRBJ1-4|TRBV30
AWSTWAREGEKLF
>TRBJ1-1|TRBV5-1
ASSLLTSANTEAF
>TRBJ1-6|TRBV9
ASSVGGGGVSPLH
>TRBJ2-1|TRBV18
ASSPQGQMYNEQF
>TRBJ2-5|TRBV6-6
ASSTDRGQETQY
>TRBJ2-1|TRBV14
ASSQDGGGRTVSEQF
>TRBJ2-6|TRBV6-4
ASSDSSGGAGANVLT
>TRBJ1-2|TRBV29-1
SVERGLGNGYT
>TRBJ1-2|TRBV6-1
ASSEGGTVNYGYT
>TRBJ2-5|TRBV5-1
ASSIGLQETQY
>TRBJ2-2|TRBV9
ASSAGKWSGELF
>TRBJ1-6|TRBV5-1
ASKNREESPLH
>TRBJ2-5|TRBV7-9
ASSSPLAGVQETQY
>TRBJ1-4|TRBV2
ASSVQGRGSNEKLF
>TRBJ2-7|TRBV6-5
ATLRGLGHEQY
>TRBJ2-2|TRBV9
ASSVWRTSGGLDTGELF
>TRBJ2-7|TRBV29-1
SVGDEGLGFMEQY
>TRBJ2-7|TRBV23-1
ASSQRGTSKSYEQY
>TRBJ1-1|TRBV11-2
ASSRRGFGTNTEAF
>TRBJ2-5|TRBV29-1
SVLAGPETQY
>TRBJ2-7|TRBV11-2
ASSKRPGTKNSYEQY
>TRBJ2-5|TRBV2
ASRTGLAGTGETQY
>TRBJ1-4|TRBV27
ASSPVLWNEKLF
>TRBJ1-1|TRBV2
ASSGTGAF
>TRBJ1-5|TRBV7-9
ASSFGGGSNQPQH
>TRBJ2-3|TRBV9
ASSAYTGTSGGNTQY
>TRBJ1-5|TRBV25-1
ASGPAGGDGNQPQH
>TRBJ1-5|TRBV5-6
ASSYGTGTVQPQH
>TRBJ2-3|TRBV2
ASSERGGYNTQY
>TRBJ1-2|TRBV12-2
ASRFLDRVGRGYT
>TRBJ1-1|TRBV30
AWSPTGGTEAF
>TRBJ2-3|TRBV5-1
ASSPIAGGSTDTQY
>TRBJ1-2|TRBV11-2
ASSPDGNYGYT